This T cell receptor (beta chain) emerged from a study of CXCR3-negative and CXCR3-positive naive CD8 T cells. A word on this clonotype: Antigen: not known.

5' RACE that incorporated UMI labels was used to prepare the TRB cDNA libraries. TCRdb re-called the 5' RACE reads; every CDR3 protein appears as one record, without DNA. The sample data list around 2,700 distinct CDR3 sequences. Sorts that each held roughly 300,000 cells were run in triplicate for every CD8+ T cell subset. Findings of the study overall: Each naive subset displayed comparably high diversity, whereas memory CD8+ cells displayed much lower diversity. The TRB CDR3s that CXCR3-positive naive cells carried were more hydrophobic than those of CXCR3-negative naive cells.

The germline V gene has CDR1 PRHDT and CDR2 FYEKMQ (reference sequence). This CDR3 has 12 amino acids. The chain couples TRBV13 to TRBJ1-1. The clonotype comes from a human donor in good health. Some clones in this sample may be carry-over from other donors' samples. Material for sequencing was naive CXCR3+ CD8+ T cells from blood. Subset reported: CD45RO-CCR7+CD27+CD95- naive CD8+ T cells expressing CXCR3 (TNR3+). CDR3 region: CASSGAEGRAFF.